This T cell receptor (beta chain) was captured by sequencing in a study of identifying expanded T cells in peripheral blood. Of note for this clone: Its specificity is unknown.

The germline V and J ends were trimmed by 7 bases and 2 bases, with 16 bases remaining between them. Germline assignment: CDR1 MNHEY and CDR2 SVGAGI. This CDR3 contains 15 residues. Study-wide points: Variance in clone template counts between approximately two-week samples significantly increased with total template count across all healthy donors. Differentially abundant clones: about 1.2 between replicates, about 17 at 2 to 3 weeks, 19 at four.

During the collection period, no donor immune events like infections were recorded. TCRdb keeps only in-frame clones here, not all; method: immunoSEQ multiplex PCR. The table has approximately 110,000 clones, 85% to 90% seen once. This rearrangement joins TRBV6-5 to TRBJ2-3; D is unclear. Sequenced: blood. The clonotype originates from a person aged 18 to 70 in good health. The CDR3 is CASTSGRKLTDTQYF. DNA for the CDR3: TGTGCCAGCACCAGTGGGCGGAAACTCACAGATACGCAGTATTTT.